What follows describes a single TCR beta chain. The data stem from a study of shared clonotypes between healthy human individuals. Naive CD8 cells comprised CD45RO-negative, CCR7-positively selected cells, excluding terminally differentiated effector memory CD45RA+ cells. TCRdb keeps only in-frame clones here, not all; method: immunoSEQ multiplex PCR. The sample consists of approximately 600,000 clones, approximately 95% of them appearing once. Germline loops: CDR1 SGHDT, CDR2 YYEEEE. V lost 3 bases and J lost 3; bases outside the gene matches: 2. The CDR3 has 13 residues. The sample was naive CD8+ T cells sorted from blood. This chain uses TRBV5-6 with TRBJ2-7, with 8 bases fitting TRBD1. This clonotype originated in a woman in her 30s in good health. The CDR3 sequence: CASSSTGGYEQYF. The CDR3 DNA reads as TGTGCCAGCAGCTCAACAGGGGGCTACGAGCAGTACTTC.